A selection of T cell receptor beta chains follows, all from one sample in a study of blood T cells in healthy people across ages. TCRdb recomputed calls from the 5' RACE reads with MiXCR, one row per CDR3 protein. In the table there are around 1.7 million distinct CDR3 sequences, 28% of which are singletons. Specimen: blood. Receptor source: a woman in her thirties in good health. The CDR3 runs from the conserved cysteine through the conserved F or W. Only some rows state a clone size, as once, few, many or a class for expanded clones.

V	size	J	CDR3
TRBV29-1	.	TRBJ2-7	CSARRQDTYEQYF
TRBV19	few	TRBJ1-6	CASSIDVSNSPLHF
TRBV29-1	few	TRBJ1-2	CSVEDRQGYTF
TRBV19	few	TRBJ2-1	CASSITRSGGSYNEQFF
TRBV29-1	.	TRBJ2-2	CSSGQGNTGELFF
TRBV7-6	once	TRBJ2-1	CASKGRSSRSGNEQFF
TRBV5-1	.	TRBJ2-5	CASRANSGIQDTQYF
TRBV20-1	few	TRBJ1-6	CSARDYTGGTSYNSPLHF
TRBV6-2/TRBV6-3	.	TRBJ1-2	CASSRGYDYGYTF
TRBV6-6	few	TRBJ2-1	CASTHRLAGGTYNEQFF
TRBV6-6	.	TRBJ2-1	CASSYRGDHEQFF
TRBV7-2	few	TRBJ2-2	CASSFHPTGELFF
TRBV4-1	.	TRBJ2-7	CASSQVGGRYNEQYF
TRBV5-1	many	TRBJ2-7	CASSFGQGGEQYF
TRBV5-1	.	TRBJ2-5	CASSLETGSGETQYF
TRBV4-2	few	TRBJ1-5	CASSQGIWQDNQPQHF
TRBV10-3	many	TRBJ2-7	CAIRSPGGSSYEQYF
TRBV6-5	few	TRBJ1-2	CASSYSNSPYGYTF
TRBV18	.	TRBJ1-3	CASSPRAVHSGNTIYF
TRBV20-1	.	TRBJ2-1	CSAPLAGNYNEQFF
TRBV5-1	.	.	CASNQQGAEETQYF
TRBV14	.	TRBJ1-1	CASSQEDRGLRTEAFF
TRBV5-1	.	TRBJ2-7	CASSLSTSGTGEQYF
TRBV6-5	few	TRBJ1-1	CASSRVTGANTEAFF
TRBV12-3/TRBV12-4	many	TRBJ2-1	CASSRLADYNEQFF
TRBV20-1	few	TRBJ1-2	CSAMGGVYGYTF
TRBV11-2	.	TRBJ1-2	CASSPNTYYGYTF
TRBV27	.	TRBJ2-5	CAGGWRAETQYF
TRBV5-1	.	TRBJ2-7	CASSLGDRPDYEQYF
TRBV7-2	many	TRBJ2-5	CASTVTYQETQYF
TRBV29-1	.	.	CSAETGEADNEQYF
TRBV11-2	.	TRBJ1-1	CASSGWGWGNTEAFF
TRBV20-1	few	TRBJ2-1	CSAPRAGTRYNEQFF
TRBV29-1	many	TRBJ2-7	CSVVVGQGAYEQYF
TRBV29-1	few	TRBJ2-7	CSVLKGAGSDEQYF
TRBV5-1	.	TRBJ2-2	CASSLVVTGTGELFF
TRBV20-1	.	TRBJ2-3	CSAATWEYTDTQYF
TRBV3-1	few	TRBJ2-7	CASSQGASFSYEQYF
TRBV29-1	few	TRBJ2-7	CSVESGRDYEQYF
TRBV5-6	many	TRBJ2-7	CASTAREYYEQYF
TRBV7-2	many	TRBJ2-1	CASSLPRQGIVYEQFF
TRBV28	many	TRBJ2-4	CASSLPGENIQYF
TRBV7-9	.	TRBJ2-5	CASSADAEEETQYF
TRBV11-2	.	TRBJ2-3	CASSLEAGPTADTQYF
TRBV28	.	TRBJ2-3	CASIPGSTDTQYF
TRBV6-1	.	TRBJ2-6	CASTTRDRDSGANVLTF